A selection of T cell receptor beta chains follows, all from one sample in a study of PD-1 blockade in classical Hodgkin lymphoma. This table comes from immunoSEQ multiplex PCR, and its TCRdb copy is limited to in-frame clones, with some not included. Of about 40,000 clones listed, 88% are singletons. The sequencing here drew on peripheral blood mononuclear cells (PBMCs), taken before the second cycle of nivolumab. These receptors all come from a human donor with classical Hodgkin lymphoma. Each CDR3 is given with its conserved first and last residue. Fields, in order: clone size, V gene, J gene, D gene, CDR3 DNA, CDR3 protein. D genes are given only for firm matches. Size is stated for part of the rows, as once, few or many counts, or as a class when the clone is expanded.

clone size: few; V gene: TRBV9; J gene: TRBJ2-5; D gene: NA; CDR3 DNA: TGTGCCAGCAGCGTAGGTAGCGCAAGCCAAGAGACCCAGTACTTC; CDR3 protein: CASSVGSASQETQYF
clone size: NA; V gene: TRBV6-5; J gene: TRBJ2-7; D gene: NA; CDR3 DNA: TGTGCCAGCAGTTACTCCAGGAGGCCCCTTTCCTACGAGCAGTACTTC; CDR3 protein: CASSYSRRPLSYEQYF
clone size: NA; V gene: TRBV19; J gene: TRBJ2-7; D gene: NA; CDR3 DNA: TGTGCCAGTAGCTCGGGACTCCGCTACTACGAGCAGTACTTC; CDR3 protein: CASSSGLRYYEQYF
clone size: NA; V gene: TRBV5-1; J gene: TRBJ1-1; D gene: NA; CDR3 DNA: TGCGCCAGCAGCTTGGGCTCGGGAGGGTTGAACACTGAAGCTTTCTTT; CDR3 protein: CASSLGSGGLNTEAFF
clone size: NA; V gene: TRBV7-9; J gene: TRBJ2-5; D gene: TRBD2; CDR3 DNA: TGTGCCAGCAGCCCTCTGGGGGGGGAACTCCAAGAGACCCAGTACTTC; CDR3 protein: CASSPLGGELQETQYF
clone size: NA; V gene: TRBV6-5; J gene: TRBJ2-3; D gene: NA; CDR3 DNA: TGTGCCAGCAGTTACTCTCCCCTATATACGCAGTATTTT; CDR3 protein: CASSYSPLYTQYF
clone size: few; V gene: TRBV7-9; J gene: TRBJ2-5; D gene: NA; CDR3 DNA: TGTGCCAGCAGCCTAGCCCTGACTATAAAAGAGACCCAGTACTTC; CDR3 protein: CASSLALTIKETQYF
clone size: once; V gene: TRBV7-9; J gene: TRBJ2-7; D gene: TRBD2; CDR3 DNA: TGTGCCAGCAGCTTCGGGGCGGGAGACTACGAGCAGTACTTC; CDR3 protein: CASSFGAGDYEQYF
clone size: NA; V gene: TRBV30; J gene: TRBJ2-7; D gene: TRBD2; CDR3 DNA: TGTGCCTGGAGTATGAGTTGGGCGGGAGGTTCCTACGAGCAGTACTTC; CDR3 protein: CAWSMSWAGGSYEQYF
clone size: NA; V gene: TRBV9; J gene: TRBJ2-4; D gene: TRBD2; CDR3 DNA: TGTGCCAGCAGCGCGATTGGGACTAGCGGCATTCAGTACTTC; CDR3 protein: CASSAIGTSGIQYF